This T cell receptor (beta chain) is from a study of shared clonotypes between healthy human individuals. General study points: Shared across several donors were roughly 4.8% of the naive CD4 clonotypes. The generation probabilities recorded for non-shared clonotypes fell below those of clonotypes shared by all four donors. Memory subsets had estimated richness that was generally smaller than that of naive subsets.

TCRdb keeps only in-frame clones here, not all; method: immunoSEQ multiplex PCR. This table holds a few million clones, just over 90% found once. Of note for this clone: The antigen is not known.

Cells designated naive CD8 were CD45RO-negative and were positively selected for CCR7, with terminally differentiated effector memory CD45RA+ cells excluded. Germline values: CDR1 SGHNT, CDR2 YENEEA. The CDR3 is made up of 19 amino acids. Trimming at V came to 4 bases and at J to 1 base, leaving 9 bases not matched to a gene. The material sequenced was naive CD8+ T cells from PBMCs. This rearrangement joins TRBV11-3 to TRBJ2-1; 14 bases map to TRBD2. The TCR sequence derives from a man between 18 and 35 years old in good health. Some clones in this sample may be carry-over from other donors' samples. The CDR3 DNA reads as TGTGCCAGCAGCTCCCGGACTAGCGGGAGGCCTGAATCCTACAATGAGCAGTTCTTC. As protein: CASSSRTSGRPESYNEQFF.